Reported below is one T cell receptor beta chain. The antigen is undetermined. The data stem from a study of vaccination effects on CD4 cells after COVID-19. Study details: Post-vaccine specimens arrived a median 72 days past the second dose.

In germline, CDR1 is LNHDA, CDR2 SQIVND (reference sequence). The CDR3 extends over 15 amino acids. Trimming took 4 bases from V and 7 from J, leaving 19 bases between them. This table comes from immunoSEQ multiplex PCR, and its TCRdb copy is limited to in-frame clones, with some not included. The data show 66,000 or so clones, around 70% seen once. Isolation of CD4+ T cells took place after 10 days of culture. Either the BNT162b2 or mRNA-1273 vaccine was given to participants in two doses. The material was CD4+ T cells from PBMCs cultured without peptide, obtained after COVID-19 vaccination. This clonotype was sampled from a human donor who received a COVID-19 vaccine. The chain is built from TRBV19 and TRBJ2-5; a possible D gene is TRBD1 (6 bases). CDR3 sequence: CASSRGWTASLTQYF. As DNA, the CDR3 is TGTGCCAGTAGTAGGGGGTGGACAGCGTCCTTGACCCAGTACTTC.